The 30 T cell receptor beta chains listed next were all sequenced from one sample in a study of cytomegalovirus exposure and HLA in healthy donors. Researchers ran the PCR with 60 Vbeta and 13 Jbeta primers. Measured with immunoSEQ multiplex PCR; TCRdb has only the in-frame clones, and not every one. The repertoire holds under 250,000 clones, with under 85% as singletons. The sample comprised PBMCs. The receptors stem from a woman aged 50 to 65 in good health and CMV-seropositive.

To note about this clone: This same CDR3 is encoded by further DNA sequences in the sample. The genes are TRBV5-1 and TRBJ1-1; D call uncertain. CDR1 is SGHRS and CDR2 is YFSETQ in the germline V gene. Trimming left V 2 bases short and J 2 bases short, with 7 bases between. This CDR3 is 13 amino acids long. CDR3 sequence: CASSLTTNTEAFF. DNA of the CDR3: TGCGCCAGCAGCTTAACCACTAACACTGAAGCTTTCTTT.

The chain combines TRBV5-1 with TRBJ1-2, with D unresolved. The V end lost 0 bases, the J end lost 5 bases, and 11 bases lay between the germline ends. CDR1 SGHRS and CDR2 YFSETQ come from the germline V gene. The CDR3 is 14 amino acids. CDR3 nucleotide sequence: TGCGCCAGCAGCTTGGGGGCAGACCCTTATGGCTACACCTTC. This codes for CASSLGADPYGYTF. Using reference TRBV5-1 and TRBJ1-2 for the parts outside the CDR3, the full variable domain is KAGVTQTPRYLIKTRGQQVTLSCSPISGHRSVSWYQQTPGQGLQFLFEYFSETQRNKGNFPGRFSGRQFSNSRSEMNVSTLELGDSALYLCASSLGADPYGYTFGSGTRLTVV.

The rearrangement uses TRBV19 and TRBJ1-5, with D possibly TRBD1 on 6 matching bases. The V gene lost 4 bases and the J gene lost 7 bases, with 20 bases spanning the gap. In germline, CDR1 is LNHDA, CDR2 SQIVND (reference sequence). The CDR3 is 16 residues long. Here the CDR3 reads CASSNTGTWTHQPQHF. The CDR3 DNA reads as TGTGCCAGTAGTAACACCGGGACATGGACACACCAGCCCCAGCATTTT.

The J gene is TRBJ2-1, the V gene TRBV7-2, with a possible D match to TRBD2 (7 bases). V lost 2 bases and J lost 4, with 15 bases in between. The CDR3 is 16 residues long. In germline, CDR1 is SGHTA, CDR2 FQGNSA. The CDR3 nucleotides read TGTGCCAGCAGCTTAATGGGGGGGGGCCTTTACAATGAGCAGTTCTTC. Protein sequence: CASSLMGGGLYNEQFF.

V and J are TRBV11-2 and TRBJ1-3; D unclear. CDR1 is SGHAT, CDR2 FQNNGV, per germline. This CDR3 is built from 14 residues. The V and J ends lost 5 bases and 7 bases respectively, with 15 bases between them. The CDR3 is CASSQGPGFNTIYF. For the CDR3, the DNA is TGTGCCAGCAGCCAAGGACCGGGGTTCAACACCATATATTTT.

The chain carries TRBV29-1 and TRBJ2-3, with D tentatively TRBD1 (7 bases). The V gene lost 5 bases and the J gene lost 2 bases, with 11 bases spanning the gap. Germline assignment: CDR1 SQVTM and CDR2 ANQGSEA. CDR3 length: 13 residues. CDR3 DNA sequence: TGCAGCGTTCAGGGGGGATACACAGATACGCAGTATTTT. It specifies CSVQGGYTDTQYF.

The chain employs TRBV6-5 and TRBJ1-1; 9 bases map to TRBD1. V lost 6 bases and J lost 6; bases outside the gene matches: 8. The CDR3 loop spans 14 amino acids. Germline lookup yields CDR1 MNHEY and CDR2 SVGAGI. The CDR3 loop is CASSPQGARAEAFF. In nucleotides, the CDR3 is TGTGCCAGCAGCCCACAGGGGGCTCGGGCTGAAGCTTTCTTT.

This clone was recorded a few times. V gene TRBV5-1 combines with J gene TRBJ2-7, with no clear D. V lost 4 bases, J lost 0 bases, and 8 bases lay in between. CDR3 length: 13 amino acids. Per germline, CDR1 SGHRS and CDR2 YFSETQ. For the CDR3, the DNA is TGCGCCAGCAGCCCTTACAGCTCCTACGAGCAGTACTTC. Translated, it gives CASSPYSSYEQYF.

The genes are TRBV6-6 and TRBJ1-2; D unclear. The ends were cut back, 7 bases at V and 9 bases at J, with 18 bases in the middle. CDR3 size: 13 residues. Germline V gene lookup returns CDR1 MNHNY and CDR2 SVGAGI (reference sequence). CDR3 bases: TGTGCCAGCAATCTGCGCACGGCGGAGAGCTACACCTTC. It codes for CASNLRTAESYTF.

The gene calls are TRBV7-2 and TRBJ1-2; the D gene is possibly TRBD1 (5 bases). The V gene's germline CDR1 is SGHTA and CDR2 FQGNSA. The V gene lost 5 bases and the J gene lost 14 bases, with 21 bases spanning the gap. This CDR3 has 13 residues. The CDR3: CASSRQRGPVNTF. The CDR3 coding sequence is TGTGCCAGCAGCCGTCAGCGGGGACCCGTAAATACCTTC.

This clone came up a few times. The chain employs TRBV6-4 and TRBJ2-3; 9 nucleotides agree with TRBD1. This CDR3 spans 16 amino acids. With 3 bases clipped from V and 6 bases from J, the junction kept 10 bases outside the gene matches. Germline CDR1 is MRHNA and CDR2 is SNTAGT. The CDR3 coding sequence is TGTGCCAGCAGTGAGAGCCCGGGACAGGGTTTGGATACGCAGTATTTT. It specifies CASSESPGQGLDTQYF.

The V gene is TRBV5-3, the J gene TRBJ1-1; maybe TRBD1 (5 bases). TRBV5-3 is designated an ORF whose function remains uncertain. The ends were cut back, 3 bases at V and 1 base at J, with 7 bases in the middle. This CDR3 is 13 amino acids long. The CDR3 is CARSWQGNTEAFF. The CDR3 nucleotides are TGTGCCAGAAGCTGGCAGGGGAACACTGAAGCTTTCTTT.

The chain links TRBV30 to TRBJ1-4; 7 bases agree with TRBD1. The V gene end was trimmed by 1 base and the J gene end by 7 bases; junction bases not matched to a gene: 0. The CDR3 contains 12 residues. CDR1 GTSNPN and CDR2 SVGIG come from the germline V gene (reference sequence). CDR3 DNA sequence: TGTGCCTGGAGTGGGGACAGTGAAAAACTGTTTTTT. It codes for CAWSGDSEKLFF.

The CDR3 DNA sequence: TGCGCCAGCAGCTATATAGCGGGGGGGACCTACGAGCAGTACTTC. Translation: CASSYIAGGTYEQYF. J is TRBJ2-7 and V is TRBV5-1; TRBD2 agrees at 11 bases. Germline CDR1 and CDR2: SGHRS and YFSETQ. The CDR3 loop spans 15 amino acids. The J segment lost 2 bases and the V segment lost 3 bases, leaving 4 bases of the junction unmatched.

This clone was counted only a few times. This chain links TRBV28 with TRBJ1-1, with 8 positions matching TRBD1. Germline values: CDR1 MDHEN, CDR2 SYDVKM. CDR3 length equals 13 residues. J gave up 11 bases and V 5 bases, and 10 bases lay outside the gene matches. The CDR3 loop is CASSPRTGKWAFF. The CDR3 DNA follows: TGTGCCAGCAGTCCACGGACAGGGAAATGGGCTTTCTTT.

The CDR3 region has the DNA TGTGCCAGCAGCGTAGCGGGGGGGGCCAACGTCCTGACTTTC. This codes for CASSVAGGANVLTF. This sequence joins TRBV9 and TRBJ2-6; weak D call: TRBD2 (5 bases). V lost 0 bases and J 4 bases, leaving 5 bases between the germline ends. There are 14 residues in the CDR3. Per germline, CDR1 SGDLS and CDR2 YYNGEE.

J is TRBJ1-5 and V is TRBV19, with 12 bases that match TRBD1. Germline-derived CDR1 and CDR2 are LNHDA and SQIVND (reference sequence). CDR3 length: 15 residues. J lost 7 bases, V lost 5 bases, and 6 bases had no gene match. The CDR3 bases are TGTGCCAGTAGTGCGGGACAGGGGGCCGGGCAGCCCCAGCATTTT. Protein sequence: CASSAGQGAGQPQHF.

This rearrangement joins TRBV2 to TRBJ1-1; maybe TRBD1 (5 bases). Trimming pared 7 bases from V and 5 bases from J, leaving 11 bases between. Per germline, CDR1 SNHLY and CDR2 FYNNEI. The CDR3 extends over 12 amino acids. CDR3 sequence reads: CASTGGVTEAFF. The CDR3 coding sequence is TGTGCCAGCACTGGGGGGGTAACTGAAGCTTTCTTT.

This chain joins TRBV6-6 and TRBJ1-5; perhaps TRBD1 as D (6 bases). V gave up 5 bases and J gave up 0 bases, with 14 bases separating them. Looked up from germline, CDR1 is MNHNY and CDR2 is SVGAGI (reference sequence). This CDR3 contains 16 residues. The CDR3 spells CASSLTGPYSNQPQHF. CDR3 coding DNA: TGTGCCAGCAGTCTAACAGGGCCATATAGCAATCAGCCCCAGCATTTT.

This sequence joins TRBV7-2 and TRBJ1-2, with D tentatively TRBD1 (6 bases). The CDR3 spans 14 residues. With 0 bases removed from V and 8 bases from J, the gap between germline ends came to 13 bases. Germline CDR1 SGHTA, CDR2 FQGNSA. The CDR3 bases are TGTGCCAGCAGCTTAGCGTCAGGGGAGGGAGGCTACACCTTC. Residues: CASSLASGEGGYTF.

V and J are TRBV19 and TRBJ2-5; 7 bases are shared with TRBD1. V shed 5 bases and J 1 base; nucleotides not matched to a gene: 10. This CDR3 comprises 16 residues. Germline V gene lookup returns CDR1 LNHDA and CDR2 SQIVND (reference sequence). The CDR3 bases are TGTGCCAGTAGTCCCCGAGGCGGACAGGCCCAAGAGACCCAGTACTTC. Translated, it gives CASSPRGGQAQETQYF.

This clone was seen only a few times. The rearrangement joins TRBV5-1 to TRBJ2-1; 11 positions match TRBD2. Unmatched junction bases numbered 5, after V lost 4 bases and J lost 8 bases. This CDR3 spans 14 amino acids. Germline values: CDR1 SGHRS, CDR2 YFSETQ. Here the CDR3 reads CASSPATSGDEQFF. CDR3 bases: TGCGCCAGCAGCCCGGCGACTAGCGGGGATGAGCAGTTCTTC.

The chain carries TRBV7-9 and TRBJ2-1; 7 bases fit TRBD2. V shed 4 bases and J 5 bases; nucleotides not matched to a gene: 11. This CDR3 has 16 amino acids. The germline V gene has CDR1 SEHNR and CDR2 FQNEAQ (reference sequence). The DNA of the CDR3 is TGTGCCAGCAGCTCTAGCGGCGCCTCGGGGAACAATGAGCAGTTCTTC. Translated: CASSSSGASGNNEQFF.

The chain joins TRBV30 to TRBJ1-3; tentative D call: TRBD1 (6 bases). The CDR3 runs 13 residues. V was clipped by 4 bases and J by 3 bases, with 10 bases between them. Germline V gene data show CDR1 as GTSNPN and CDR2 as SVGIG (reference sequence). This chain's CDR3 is CAWTDSLGNTIYF. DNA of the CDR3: TGTGCCTGGACGGACAGCCTTGGAAACACCATATATTTT.

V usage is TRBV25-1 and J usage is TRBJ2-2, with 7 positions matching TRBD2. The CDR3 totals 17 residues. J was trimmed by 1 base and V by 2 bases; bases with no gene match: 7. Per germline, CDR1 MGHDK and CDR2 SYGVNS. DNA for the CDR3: TGTGCCAGCAGTGAAAGTTTGGGCGGGGGGAACACCGGGGAGCTGTTTTTT. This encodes CASSESLGGGNTGELFF.

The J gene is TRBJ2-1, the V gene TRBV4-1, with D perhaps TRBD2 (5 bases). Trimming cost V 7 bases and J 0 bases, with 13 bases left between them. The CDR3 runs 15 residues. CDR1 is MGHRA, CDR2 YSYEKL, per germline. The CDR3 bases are TGCGCCAGCACCCCGGGAACGAGCTCCTACAATGAGCAGTTCTTC. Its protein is CASTPGTSSYNEQFF.

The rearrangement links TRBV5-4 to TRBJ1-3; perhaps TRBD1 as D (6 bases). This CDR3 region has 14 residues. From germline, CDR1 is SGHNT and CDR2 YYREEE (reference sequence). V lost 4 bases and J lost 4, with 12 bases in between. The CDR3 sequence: CASSRGGSGNTIYF. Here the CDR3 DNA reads TGTGCCAGCAGCCGGGGGGGCAGCGGAAACACCATATATTTT.

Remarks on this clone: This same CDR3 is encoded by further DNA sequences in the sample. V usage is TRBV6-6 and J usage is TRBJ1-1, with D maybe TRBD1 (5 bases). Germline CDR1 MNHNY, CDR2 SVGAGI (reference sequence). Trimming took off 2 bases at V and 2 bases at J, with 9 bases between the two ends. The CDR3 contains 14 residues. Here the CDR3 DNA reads TGTGCCAGCAGTTACGGGGGAGGAAACACTGAAGCTTTCTTT. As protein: CASSYGGGNTEAFF.

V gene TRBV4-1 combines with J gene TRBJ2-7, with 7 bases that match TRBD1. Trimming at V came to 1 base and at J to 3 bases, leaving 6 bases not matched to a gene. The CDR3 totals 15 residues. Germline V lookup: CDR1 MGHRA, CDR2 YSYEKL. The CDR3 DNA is TGCGCCAGCAGCCAAGGGTCCGGGACAGACTACGAGCAGTACTTC. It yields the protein CASSQGSGTDYEQYF.

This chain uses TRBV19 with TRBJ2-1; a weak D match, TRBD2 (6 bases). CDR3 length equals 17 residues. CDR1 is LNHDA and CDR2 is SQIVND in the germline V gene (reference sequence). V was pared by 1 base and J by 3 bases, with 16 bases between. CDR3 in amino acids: CASSIGAGNYFYNEQFF. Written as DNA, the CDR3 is TGTGCCAGTAGTATAGGTGCGGGGAATTATTTCTACAATGAGCAGTTCTTC.